The source of this TCR beta chain is a study of cytomegalovirus exposure and HLA in healthy donors. The CDR3 is 10 amino acids. Trimming shortened V by 8 bases and J by 6 bases, and 7 bases separated the two germline ends. Study-level findings and limits: Three CMV-associated chains were confirmed in vitro to be specific for CMV antigens. There were some V segments, including TRBV6-2 and TRBV6-3, excluded as indistinguishable.

60 Vbeta and 13 Jbeta primers were used in PCR. Method: immunoSEQ multiplex PCR; TCRdb's copy keeps in-frame clones and lacks some. This sample has 150,000 to 200,000 clones, with roughly 80% found just once. On this clone itself: The antigen is undetermined.

The sample consisted of PBMCs. The rearrangement joins TRBV23-1 to TRBJ2-5; D is unclear. TRBV23-1 is an open reading frame whose function is uncertain. The TCR was taken from a woman aged 18-30 years in good health and CMV-seronegative. The DNA of the CDR3 is TGCGCCAGCTCCCCCAAGACCCAGTACTTC. It codes for CASSPKTQYF.